These 27 T cell receptor beta chains share one sample of origin, sequenced in a study of identical twins (dated by TCRdb to the mid-2010s). Library creation used 5' RACE. The listed sequencing device is Illumina HiSeq 2000. The public reads were reprocessed in TCRdb via fastp at Q25 and MiXCR, keeping in-frame beta chains. Each entry is one CDR3 protein sequence, shown with its most common DNA and genes. The sample data list about 520,000 distinct CDR3 sequences, and roughly a fifth of these were observed just once. The ten top clones hold under 0.95% of the sample. This sample was also put to use in a study of T cells expressing NK-cell markers.

What was sequenced was CD4+ T cells sorted from blood. The receptors derive from a woman younger than 35 in good health.

This clonotype came up many times. The rearrangement joins TRBV12-3 or TRBV12-4 to TRBJ2-1; 11 bases map to TRBD1. The V gene end was trimmed by 7 bases and the J gene end by 7 bases; junction bases not matched to a gene: 9. The CDR3 covers 15 residues. The CDR3 sequence: CASTVGQGAWNEQFF. CDR3 coding DNA: TGTGCCAGCACAGTAGGACAGGGGGCTTGGAATGAGCAGTTCTTC.

This clonotype was picked up many times. The gene calls are TRBV20-1 and TRBJ2-7, with a weak D call TRBD2 (6 bases). The germline CDR1 and CDR2 sequences are DFQATT and SNEGSKA (reference sequence). There are 14 residues in the CDR3. V was trimmed by 5 bases and J by 0 bases, leaving 14 bases between them. The CDR3 nucleotides are TGCAGTGCTGGACGGGACTTGAGCTCCTACGAGCAGTACTTC. Protein product: CSAGRDLSSYEQYF.

V and J are TRBV2 and TRBJ1-1; no definite D call. The germline V gene encodes CDR1 SNHLY and CDR2 FYNNEI. The CDR3 runs 11 residues. V lost 6 bases and J lost 7, with 9 bases in between. The CDR3 sequence is CASSPAVEAFF. The CDR3 DNA follows: TGTGCCAGCAGCCCCGCGGTTGAAGCTTTCTTT.

This clonotype was counted between two and nine times. The chain has TRBV7-2 and TRBJ1-1, with D possibly TRBD1 on 6 matching bases. V lost 0 bases and J lost 1, with 6 bases in between. The CDR3 sequence is 14 residues long. Per the germline V gene, CDR1 is SGHTA and CDR2 is FQGNSA. In DNA, the CDR3 is TGTGCCAGCAGCTTAGCGGACAGGAACACTGAAGCTTTCTTT. Its translation is CASSLADRNTEAFF.

V gene TRBV12-3 or TRBV12-4 combines with J gene TRBJ2-1; D not resolved. There are 13 residues in the CDR3. The V end lost 8 bases, the J end lost 5 bases, and 13 bases lay between the germline ends. DNA of the CDR3: TGTGCCAGCGGCAGGAGAATACACAATGAGCAGTTCTTC. It codes for CASGRRIHNEQFF.

The V and J genes are TRBV7-2 and TRBJ2-3; D perhaps matches TRBD2 (6 bases). Germline V lookup: CDR1 SGHTA, CDR2 FQGNSA. Trimming took 5 bases from V and 10 from J, leaving 16 bases between them. There are 13 residues in the CDR3. CDR3 nucleotide sequence: TGTGCCAGCAGCCGGGACTTTCGTCCCCCGCAGTATTTT. The encoded protein is CASSRDFRPPQYF.

The chain recombines TRBV11-2 with TRBJ2-1; D may be TRBD2 (5 bases). Trimming removed 5 bases at V and 0 bases at J, with 17 bases between. CDR1 SGHAT and CDR2 FQNNGV come from the germline V gene. CDR3 length: 17 amino acids. CDR3 amino acids: CASSRAPAGSSYNEQFF. For the CDR3, the DNA is TGTGCCAGCAGCCGAGCCCCGGCGGGCAGCTCCTACAATGAGCAGTTCTTC.

This chain connects TRBV20-1 to TRBJ2-7, with TRBD2 matching over 8 bases. The germline gives CDR1 DFQATT, CDR2 SNEGSKA (reference sequence). This CDR3 is built from 14 residues. J lost 1 base, V lost 5 bases, and 7 bases had no gene match. The CDR3 DNA is TGCAGTGCTCGCCCGGGGGGGCCGTCCTACGAGCAGTACTTC. It encodes CSARPGGPSYEQYF.

CDR3 bases: TGTGCCAGCAGCTCTTTCCGTGGACAGGGGGCCTACGAGCAGTACTTC. Its translation: CASSSFRGQGAYEQYF. The chain has TRBV11-2 and TRBJ2-7; 10 bases fit TRBD1. Losses at the gene ends were 4 bases for V and 2 bases for J; bases not matched to a gene: 8. The CDR3 runs 16 residues. Germline CDR1 is SGHAT and CDR2 is FQNNGV.

The rearrangement links TRBV4-3 to TRBJ2-3; 11 bases line up with TRBD2. The germline gives CDR1 LGHNA, CDR2 YSLEER. V gave up 0 bases and J gave up 5 bases; unmatched junction bases: 13. The CDR3 runs 19 residues. CDR3 coding DNA: TGCGCCAGCAGCCAAGATTGGAGGGGTAGCGGGAGGGCCGGAGATACGCAGTATTTT. Its translation is CASSQDWRGSGRAGDTQYF.

This chain joins TRBV3-1 and TRBJ2-1; 10 positions agree with TRBD2. The CDR3 has 16 residues. The J segment lost 7 bases and the V segment lost 6 bases, leaving 12 bases of the junction unmatched. CDR1 is LGHDT, CDR2 YNNKEL, per germline (reference sequence). Written as DNA, the CDR3 is TGTGCCAGCAGTCAACCTCGGACTAGCGGACTTAATGAGCAGTTCTTC. Residues: CASSQPRTSGLNEQFF.

This chain connects TRBV23-1 to TRBJ2-1, with 11 bases aligning to TRBD2. TRBV23-1 is marked as an open reading frame, function uncertain. The CDR3 is made up of 13 amino acids. V lost 7 bases, J lost 6 bases, and 2 bases stayed unmatched. The CDR3 DNA is TGCGCCAGCAACGGGACTAGCGGCAATGAGCAGTTCTTC. It yields the protein CASNGTSGNEQFF.

J is TRBJ2-7 and V is TRBV6-2 or TRBV6-3; 9 bases match TRBD2. J was trimmed by 3 bases and V by 0 bases; bases with no gene match: 9. From germline, CDR1 is MNHEY and CDR2 SVGEGT. The CDR3 is made up of 17 amino acids. Here the CDR3 DNA reads TGTGCCAGCAGTTACTCCGTCCCTAGCGGGACGAGCTACGAGCAGTACTTC. Translating it yields CASSYSVPSGTSYEQYF.

This clonotype was seen a handful of times. The rearrangement uses TRBV18 and TRBJ2-3; D gene ambiguous. Between the trimmed V and J ends, which lost 0 bases and 2 bases, there was a span of 9 bases. This CDR3 contains 15 residues. The germline CDR1 and CDR2 sequences are KGHSH and LQKENI. DNA of the CDR3: TGTGCCAGCTCACCACCGAAGCCCAACACAGATACGCAGTATTTT. It codes for CASSPPKPNTDTQYF.

This chain joins TRBV5-1 and TRBJ2-3; 7 nucleotides align to TRBD1. Germline CDR1 reads SGHRS; CDR2 reads YFSETQ. V shed 3 bases and J 5 bases; nucleotides not matched to a gene: 3. CDR3 length: 13 amino acids. The CDR3 DNA sequence: TGCGCCAGCAGCTACGGGACAGAAGATACGCAGTATTTT. This sequence encodes CASSYGTEDTQYF.

This clonotype occurred a few times. J is TRBJ2-1 and V is TRBV30; either TRBD1 or TRBD2 may supply D (6 bases each). Trimming shortened V by 1 base and J by 9 bases, and 13 bases separated the two germline ends. CDR1 is GTSNPN, CDR2 SVGIG, per germline (reference sequence). The CDR3 runs to 13 residues. The CDR3 DNA reads as TGTGCCTGGAGTGGGGGGCGGGGTGCTGAGCAGTTCTTC. Protein sequence: CAWSGGRGAEQFF.

The V and J genes are TRBV10-3 and TRBJ2-1; 10 bases fit TRBD1. The J segment lost 3 bases and the V segment lost 6 bases, leaving 8 bases of the junction unmatched. Germline loops: CDR1 ENHRY, CDR2 SYGVKD. The CDR3 is 16 amino acids. The CDR3 reads CAIREPGQGFYNEQFF. In DNA form, the CDR3 reads TGTGCCATCAGAGAACCGGGACAGGGGTTCTACAATGAGCAGTTCTTC.

This clonotype has just a few counts. V and J are TRBV20-1 and TRBJ1-5; D gene unclear. V lost 3 bases to trimming and J lost 4 bases, with 10 bases between them. This CDR3 has 13 amino acids. Germline V gives CDR1 DFQATT, CDR2 SNEGSKA (reference sequence). The CDR3 spells CSASSVSNQPQHF. In DNA form, the CDR3 reads TGCAGTGCTAGTTCCGTATCTAATCAGCCCCAGCATTTT.

V gene TRBV11-2 combines with J gene TRBJ2-7; 12 bases agree with TRBD2. Germline trimming cut 5 bases from V and 2 bases from J; bases unmatched to any gene: 7. Per the germline V gene, CDR1 is SGHAT and CDR2 is FQNNGV. The CDR3 sequence is 16 residues long. The CDR3, as DNA: TGTGCCAGCAGCCGCCAACTAGCGGGAGGCCCCTACGAGCAGTACTTC. As protein: CASSRQLAGGPYEQYF. Variable domain in full (rest from reference TRBV11-2 and TRBJ2-7): EAGVAQSPRYKIIEKRQSVAFWCNPISGHATLYWYQQILGQGPKLLIQFQNNGVVDDSQLPKDRFSAERLKGVDSTLKIQPAKLEDSAVYLCASSRQLAGGPYEQYFGPGTRLTVT.

This chain connects TRBV12-3 or TRBV12-4 to TRBJ1-5, with 9 bases matching TRBD1. The CDR3 covers 13 residues. Trimming removed 7 bases from V and 6 bases from J; junction bases left unmatched: 4. CDR3 amino acids: CASKLTGGQPQHF. In DNA, the CDR3 is TGTGCCAGCAAATTGACAGGGGGTCAGCCCCAGCATTTT.

The V and J genes are TRBV24-1 and TRBJ2-5, with 8 bases that match TRBD1. Losses at the gene ends were 9 bases for V and 3 bases for J; bases not matched to a gene: 5. CDR1 and CDR2 from the germline V gene are KGHDR and SFDVKD. CDR3 size: 13 residues. In DNA form, the CDR3 reads TGTGCCACCGGGGCAGGGGGCGAAGAGACCCAGTACTTC. Translated: CATGAGGEETQYF.

The genes are TRBV4-2 and TRBJ2-1; 12 nucleotides align to TRBD2. Germline V CDR1 and CDR2: LGHNA, YNFKEQ. This CDR3 has 18 amino acids. The junction had 13 bases not matched to a gene; V was cut back by 6 bases and J by 4 bases. The CDR3 DNA follows: TGTGCCAGCAGATACTCTAGCGGGGGGGGCCCTACTTACAATGAGCAGTTCTTC. It yields the protein CASRYSSGGGPTYNEQFF.

The gene calls are TRBV12-3 or TRBV12-4 and TRBJ2-7; D is uncertain. Trimming took off 3 bases at V and 1 base at J, with 13 bases between the two ends. This CDR3 has 15 amino acids. CDR3 amino acids: CASSFWPSSSYEQYF. The CDR3 DNA sequence: TGTGCCAGCAGTTTCTGGCCCAGTAGTTCCTACGAGCAGTACTTC.

This clonotype was detected only a few times. This rearrangement joins TRBV5-1 to TRBJ2-7; D might be TRBD1 or TRBD2, each matching 6 bases. Trimming took off 1 base at V and 7 bases at J, with 12 bases between the two ends. In germline, CDR1 is SGHRS, CDR2 YFSETQ. This CDR3 spans 13 amino acids. The CDR3 DNA reads as TGCGCCAGCAGCTTGTATGGGGGGCCGGAGCAGTACTTC. It translates to CASSLYGGPEQYF.

The CDR3 DNA reads as TGCGCCAGCAGTGTCGAAGGGAGCTCGTACAATGAGCAGTTCTTC. Translation: CASSVEGSSYNEQFF. The chain couples TRBV5-1 to TRBJ2-1, with D tentatively TRBD2 (5 bases). Between the trimmed V and J ends, which lost 5 bases and 4 bases, there was a span of 16 bases. In germline, CDR1 is SGHRS, CDR2 YFSETQ. The CDR3 spans 15 residues.

This clonotype was picked up a small number of times. The V gene is TRBV9, the J gene TRBJ2-7; 7 positions match TRBD2. This CDR3 is built from 14 residues. Germline values: CDR1 SGDLS, CDR2 YYNGEE. J lost 1 base, V lost 5 bases, and 6 bases had no gene match. The CDR3 protein is CASSWGGESYEQYF. CDR3 sequence (DNA): TGTGCCAGCAGTTGGGGGGGGGAGTCCTACGAGCAGTACTTC.

Concerning this clonotype itself: At one end, the junction sequence differs from germline, possibly due to a read error. The chain employs TRBV10-3 and TRBJ2-5; D is undetermined. Germline assignment: CDR1 ENHRY and CDR2 SYGVKD. CDR3 length equals 14 residues. The CDR3 loop reads CAIREWGSQETQYF. DNA of the CDR3: TGTGCCATCAGAGAGTGGGGAAGCCAAGAGACCCAGTACTTC.